The source of this TCR beta chain is a study of control samples from healthy donors and cancer patients (dated by TCRdb to between 2020 and 2021). A word on this clone: Its binding antigen is unknown. No much larger clone is present one base from it, and per-base qualities are unavailable.

The junction carries 18 bases between V and J, which are trimmed by 4 bases and 2 bases respectively. Taken from cysteine to phenylalanine, the CDR3 has 16 residues. The entry retains the CDR3 DNA only, 48 bases that are in frame from base 1. In the germline V gene, CDR1 corresponds to SGHAT and CDR2 to FQNNGV. Libraries were constructed by the immunoSEQ multiplex PCR assay. Drawn from immuneACCESS, this table holds only the in-frame rearrangements with V and J called that TCRdb kept. Clones are partly lost; checked studies trace under half to an unresolved V gene and leave the rest unexplained. This sample lists around 130,000 clones; about 88% were detected once. 3% to 3.5% of the sample belongs to the ten largest clones.

Sequenced input: blood. Here the chain combines TRBV11-2 and TRBJ2-7; the D gene is perhaps TRBD2, from 5 matching bases. This receptor was taken from a man aged 50 to 59 in good health. The CDR3 is CASSSPTVEGPYEQYF. The DNA sequence follows: TGTGCCAGCAGCTCACCCACCGTAGAGGGTCCCTACGAGCAGTACTTC. The reference TRBV11-2 and TRBJ2-7 proteins fill in what lies around the CDR3, so the full variable domain reads EAGVAQSPRYKIIEKRQSVAFWCNPISGHATLYWYQQILGQGPKLLIQFQNNGVVDDSQLPKDRFSAERLKGVDSTLKIQPAKLEDSAVYLCASSSPTVEGPYEQYFGPGTRLTVT.